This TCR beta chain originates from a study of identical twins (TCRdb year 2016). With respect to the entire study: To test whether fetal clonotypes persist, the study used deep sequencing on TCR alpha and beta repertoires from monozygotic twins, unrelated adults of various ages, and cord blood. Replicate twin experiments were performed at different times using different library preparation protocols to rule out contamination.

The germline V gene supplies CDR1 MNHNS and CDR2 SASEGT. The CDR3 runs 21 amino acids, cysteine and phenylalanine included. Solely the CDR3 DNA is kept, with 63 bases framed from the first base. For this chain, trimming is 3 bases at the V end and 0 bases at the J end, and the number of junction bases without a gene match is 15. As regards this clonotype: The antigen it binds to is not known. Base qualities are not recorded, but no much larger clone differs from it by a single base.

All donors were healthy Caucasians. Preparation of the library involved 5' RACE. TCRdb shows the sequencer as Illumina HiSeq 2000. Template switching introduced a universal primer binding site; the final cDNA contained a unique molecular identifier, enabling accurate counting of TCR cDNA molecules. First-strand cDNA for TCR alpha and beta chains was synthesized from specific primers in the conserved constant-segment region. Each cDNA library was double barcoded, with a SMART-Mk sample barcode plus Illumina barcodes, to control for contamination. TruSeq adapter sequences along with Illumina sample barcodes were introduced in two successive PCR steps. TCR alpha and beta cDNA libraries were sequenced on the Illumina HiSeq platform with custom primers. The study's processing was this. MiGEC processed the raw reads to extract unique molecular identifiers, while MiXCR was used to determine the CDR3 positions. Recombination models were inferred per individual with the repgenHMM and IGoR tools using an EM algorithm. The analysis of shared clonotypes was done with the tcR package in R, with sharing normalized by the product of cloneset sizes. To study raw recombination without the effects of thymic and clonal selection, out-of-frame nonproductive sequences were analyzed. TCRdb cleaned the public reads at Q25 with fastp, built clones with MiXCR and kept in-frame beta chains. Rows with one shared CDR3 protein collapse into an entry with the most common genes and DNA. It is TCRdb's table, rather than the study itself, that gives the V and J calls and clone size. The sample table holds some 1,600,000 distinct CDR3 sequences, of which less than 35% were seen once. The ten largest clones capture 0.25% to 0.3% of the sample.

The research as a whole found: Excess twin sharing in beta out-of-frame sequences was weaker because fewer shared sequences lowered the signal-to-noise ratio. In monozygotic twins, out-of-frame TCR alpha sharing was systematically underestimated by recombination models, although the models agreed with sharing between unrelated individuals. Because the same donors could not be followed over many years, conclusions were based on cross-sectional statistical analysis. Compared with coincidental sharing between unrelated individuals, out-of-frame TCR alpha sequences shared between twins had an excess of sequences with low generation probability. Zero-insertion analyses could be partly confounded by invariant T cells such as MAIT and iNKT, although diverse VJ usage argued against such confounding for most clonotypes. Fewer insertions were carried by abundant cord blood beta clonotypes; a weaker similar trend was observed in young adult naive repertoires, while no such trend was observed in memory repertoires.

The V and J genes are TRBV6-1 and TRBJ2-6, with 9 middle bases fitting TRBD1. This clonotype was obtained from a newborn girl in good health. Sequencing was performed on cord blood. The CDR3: CASSDFPGQGLYYSGANVLTF. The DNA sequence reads TGTGCCAGCAGTGACTTCCCGGGACAGGGACTATACTACTCTGGGGCCAACGTCCTGACTTTC.